The rows below give T cell receptor beta chains drawn from one sample of a study of neurological immune-mediated disorders. TCRdb fed the 5' RACE reads into MiXCR, producing one record per CDR3 protein. The sample lists about 74,000 distinct CDR3 sequences, 5.2% occurring once. Source material: PBMCs. Receptor source: a man younger than 35 with multiple sclerosis. The CDR3 runs from the conserved cysteine through the conserved F or W. The order of the fields is CDR3 protein, CDR3 DNA, V gene, clone size, D gene, J gene. D genes are given only for firm matches. Clone size is shown for a subset of rows, as once, few, many or a class of expanded clone.

CASSVRVSSYEQYF | TGTGCCAGCAGCGTCCGGGTAAGCTCCTACGAGCAGTACTTC | TRBV9 | many | NA | TRBJ2-7
CASSNGGWGMPYEQYF | TGTGCCAGCAGCAACGGCGGTTGGGGGATGCCCTACGAGCAGTACTTC | TRBV5-6 | many | NA | TRBJ2-7
CASSSGAGQGYNEQFF | TGCGCCAGCAGCTCGGGAGCGGGGCAGGGCTACAATGAGCAGTTCTTC | TRBV5-1 | many | TRBD2 | TRBJ2-1
CASSPIQGLNTGELFF | TGTGCCAGCAGCCCTATCCAGGGGTTGAACACCGGGGAGCTGTTTTTT | TRBV11-2 | many | NA | TRBJ2-2
CAIKSGGGTEAFF | TGTGCCATCAAAAGTGGGGGGGGCACTGAAGCTTTCTTT | TRBV10-3 | many | NA | TRBJ1-1
CASSPEGRFYEQYF | TGCGCCAGCAGCCCGGAAGGGAGATTCTACGAGCAGTACTTC | TRBV5-1 | many | NA | TRBJ2-7
CASSKKRRAMGEQYF | TGTGCCAGCAGCAAAAAAAGGAGGGCCATGGGCGAGCAGTACTTC | TRBV21-1 | many | NA | TRBJ2-7
CASSSHGRQNEQFF | TGTGCCAGCAGTTCCCACGGACGGCAAAATGAGCAGTTCTTC | TRBV28 | many | NA | TRBJ2-1
CATSRDAGPYEQYF | TGTGCCACCAGCAGAGATGCAGGGCCCTACGAGCAGTACTTC | TRBV15 | many | NA | TRBJ2-7
CSARRDTLYEQYF | TGCAGTGCTAGGAGGGACACGCTATACGAGCAGTACTTC | TRBV20-1 | many | NA | TRBJ2-7
CASSPGPYNEQFF | TGTGCCAGCAGCCCCGGCCCATACAATGAGCAGTTCTTC | TRBV12-3/TRBV12-4 | many | NA | TRBJ2-1
CAILTGGEQYF | TGTGCCATACTAACAGGGGGCGAGCAGTACTTC | TRBV6-1 | few | TRBD1 | TRBJ2-7
CSVDGQATDTQYF | TGCAGCGTTGATGGGCAGGCCACAGATACGCAGTATTTT | TRBV29-1 | many | NA | TRBJ2-3
CASSLGPPGNTGELFF | TGTGCCAGCAGCCTGGGACCTCCGGGAAATACCGGGGAGCTGTTTTTT | TRBV9 | many | NA | TRBJ2-2
CATMGGPGLAGVSGYNEQFF | TGTGCCACCATGGGGGGGCCGGGACTAGCGGGAGTATCCGGATACAATGAGCAGTTCTTC | TRBV24-1 | many | TRBD2 | TRBJ2-1
CSASEQLTEAFF | TGCAGTGCTAGCGAGCAGTTAACTGAAGCTTTCTTT | TRBV20-1 | many | NA | TRBJ1-1
CAISESDIRQGEKLFF | TGTGCCATCAGTGAGTCGGATATTAGACAGGGTGAAAAACTGTTTTTT | TRBV10-3 | many | TRBD1 | TRBJ1-4
CASSLGQANQPQHF | TGTGCCAGCAGTTTAGGGCAGGCTAATCAGCCCCAGCATTTT | TRBV12-3/TRBV12-4 | many | NA | TRBJ1-5
CASSLSTGRTYEQYF | TGCGCCAGCAGCTTGTCGACAGGGAGGACCTACGAGCAGTACTTC | TRBV5-1 | NA | NA | TRBJ2-7
CASSQPGTVEQPQHF | TGTGCCAGCAGCCAACCCGGGACAGTGGAACAGCCCCAGCATTTT | TRBV4-2 | many | TRBD1 | TRBJ1-5
CASRLGPYNEQFF | TGTGCCAGCCGCCTGGGGCCCTACAATGAGCAGTTCTTC | TRBV12-3/TRBV12-4 | many | NA | TRBJ2-1
CASSLSGSSNYNEQFF | TGCGCCAGCAGCTTAAGCGGGAGCTCTAACTACAATGAGCAGTTCTTC | TRBV5-1 | many | TRBD2 | TRBJ2-1
CASRVSEEAFF | TGTGCCAGCAGGGTATCCGAGGAAGCTTTCTTT | TRBV2 | many | NA | TRBJ1-1
CASSLNRDGYNEQFF | TGCGCCAGCAGCTTGAACAGGGATGGTTACAATGAGCAGTTCTTC | TRBV5-1 | many | NA | TRBJ2-1
CSAPMGFAEAFF | TGCAGTGCCCCGATGGGTTTCGCTGAAGCTTTCTTT | TRBV20-1 | NA | NA | TRBJ1-1
CSARDTTGTNYNEQFF | TGCAGTGCTAGAGATACCACCGGGACCAACTACAATGAGCAGTTCTTC | TRBV20-1 | many | NA | TRBJ2-1
CSVPGLSHSGANVLTF | TGCAGCGTTCCGGGACTGAGCCACTCTGGGGCCAACGTCCTGACTTTC | TRBV29-1 | many | NA | TRBJ2-6
CASSSTLSGYGYTF | TGTGCCAGCAGCTCCACCCTTTCTGGGTATGGCTACACCTTC | TRBV2 | many | NA | TRBJ1-2
CASSSRSSYEQYF | TGCGCCAGCAGCTCCAGGAGCTCCTACGAGCAGTACTTC | TRBV5-1 | many | NA | TRBJ2-7
CASSLESSSYNEQFF | TGCGCCAGCAGCTTGGAGAGCAGTTCCTACAATGAGCAGTTCTTC | TRBV5-1 | many | NA | TRBJ2-1
CASSPDRVEEAFF | TGCGCCAGCAGCCCGGACAGGGTCGAAGAAGCTTTCTTT | TRBV5-1 | many | TRBD1 | TRBJ1-1
CASRTPVGGSSYYEQYF | TGTGCCAGCAGGACGCCCGTCGGGGGGAGCTCCTACTACGAGCAGTACTTC | TRBV6-2/TRBV6-3 | many | TRBD2 | TRBJ2-7
CSARGGQRVTEAFF | TGCAGTGCTAGAGGCGGACAACGGGTGACTGAAGCTTTCTTT | TRBV20-1 | many | NA | TRBJ1-1
CSAKTGDQPQNF | TGCAGTGCCAAGACAGGGGACCAGCCCCAGAATTTT | TRBV20-1 | few | TRBD1 | TRBJ1-5
CSASKNLPSQPQNF | TGCAGTGCTAGTAAAAACCTTCCAAGTCAGCCCCAGAATTTT | TRBV20-1 | few | NA | TRBJ1-5
CASSPQGYSNQPQNF | TGTGCCAGCAGTCCGCAGGGATATAGCAATCAGCCCCAGAATTTT | TRBV12-3/TRBV12-4 | many | NA | TRBJ1-5